This is a list of T cell receptor beta chains from one sample in a study of human T cells and chemical hapten exposure. TCRdb reprocessed the RACE reads with MiXCR, giving one entry per CDR3 protein. Of tens of thousands of distinct CDR3 sequences detected, 9.9% appear once; the ten largest clones hold approximately 1.7%. Sequences were derived from whole blood, sampled in connection with sensitization to the hapten diphenylcyclopropenone (DPC). Receptors were obtained from a woman aged 45-60 years with alopecia areata. Some clones in this sample may be carry-over from other donors' samples. Each CDR3 is given with its conserved first and last residue. Fields, in order: CDR3 protein, CDR3 DNA, J gene, clone size, D gene, V gene. The D gene is left open where the match is weak. Rows give clone size only sometimes, using once, few, many, or a class for an expanded clone.

cdr3_aa: CASSLDTLYNEQFF; cdr3_nt: TGTGCCAGCAGCTTGGACACCCTGTACAATGAGCAGTTCTTC; j_call: TRBJ2-1; clone_size: many; d_call: NA; v_call: TRBV7-9
cdr3_aa: CASSPLNLGWGNQPQHF; cdr3_nt: TGTGCCAGCTCACCACTTAATTTGGGTTGGGGCAATCAGCCCCAGCATTTT; j_call: TRBJ1-5; clone_size: many; d_call: NA; v_call: TRBV18
cdr3_aa: CSARLVNLYEQYF; cdr3_nt: TGCAGCGCCAGACTAGTCAACCTCTACGAGCAGTACTTC; j_call: TRBJ2-7; clone_size: few; d_call: NA; v_call: TRBV29-1
cdr3_aa: CASSRDIQETQYF; cdr3_nt: TGTGCCAGCTCACGGGACATTCAAGAGACCCAGTACTTC; j_call: TRBJ2-5; clone_size: NA; d_call: NA; v_call: TRBV18
cdr3_aa: CASKNSNQPQHF; cdr3_nt: TGTGCCAGCAAGAATAGCAATCAGCCCCAGCATTTT; j_call: TRBJ1-5; clone_size: NA; d_call: NA; v_call: TRBV28
cdr3_aa: CSATRDSNTEAFF; cdr3_nt: TGCAGTGCTACCCGGGACAGCAACACTGAAGCTTTCTTT; j_call: TRBJ1-1; clone_size: NA; d_call: TRBD1; v_call: TRBV20-1
cdr3_aa: CASSDGQSYEQYF; cdr3_nt: TGTGCCAGCAGTGATGGACAGTCCTACGAGCAGTACTTC; j_call: TRBJ2-7; clone_size: few; d_call: NA; v_call: TRBV25-1
cdr3_aa: CASSTSASDATGELFF; cdr3_nt: TGTGCCAGCAGTACTAGTGCGAGTGACGCCACCGGGGAGCTGTTTTTT; j_call: TRBJ2-2; clone_size: few; d_call: NA; v_call: TRBV28
cdr3_aa: CASSRDTNNYGYTF; cdr3_nt: TGTGCCAGCAGCCGGGACACTAATAACTATGGCTACACCTTC; j_call: TRBJ1-2; clone_size: many; d_call: NA; v_call: TRBV7-2
cdr3_aa: CATSASQGRLNTGELFF; cdr3_nt: TGTGCCACCAGTGCCAGTCAGGGGCGGTTGAACACCGGGGAGCTGTTTTTT; j_call: TRBJ2-2; clone_size: NA; d_call: NA; v_call: TRBV24-1
cdr3_aa: CSLSLSGARYF; cdr3_nt: TGCAGCCTTTCCTTGTCGGGGGCGCGGTATTTT; j_call: TRBJ2-3; clone_size: few; d_call: NA; v_call: TRBV29-1
cdr3_aa: CASSLSTEGTQYF; cdr3_nt: TGTGCCAGCAGCTTATCGACAGAGGGGACCCAGTACTTC; j_call: TRBJ2-5; clone_size: many; d_call: NA; v_call: TRBV11-2
cdr3_aa: CASSSHPTDSYEQYF; cdr3_nt: TGTGCCAGCAGTTCCCACCCGACTGATTCCTACGAGCAGTACTTC; j_call: TRBJ2-7; clone_size: few; d_call: NA; v_call: TRBV28
cdr3_aa: CASSIQRQGEGKLFF; cdr3_nt: TGTGCCAGCAGCATACAGCGACAGGGTGAAGGGAAACTGTTTTTT; j_call: TRBJ1-4; clone_size: few; d_call: TRBD1; v_call: TRBV7-9
cdr3_aa: CMSEGSYTEAFF; cdr3_nt: TGTATGTCTGAGGGATCGTACACTGAAGCTTTCTTT; j_call: TRBJ1-1; clone_size: few; d_call: NA; v_call: TRBV28
cdr3_aa: CASSPTRQGNTQYF; cdr3_nt: TGTGCCAGCAGCCCGACCCGACAGGGGAATACGCAGTATTTT; j_call: TRBJ2-3; clone_size: few; d_call: TRBD1; v_call: TRBV11-2
cdr3_aa: CASRIGLDTEAFF; cdr3_nt: TGTGCCAGCAGAATAGGCTTGGACACTGAAGCTTTCTTT; j_call: TRBJ1-1; clone_size: many; d_call: NA; v_call: TRBV7-2
cdr3_aa: CSARGKRRPLYEQYF; cdr3_nt: TGCAGTGCTAGAGGGAAGCGTCGACCCCTCTACGAGCAGTACTTC; j_call: TRBJ2-7; clone_size: NA; d_call: NA; v_call: TRBV20-1
cdr3_aa: CASSFGAGEKLFF; cdr3_nt: TGCGCCAGCAGCTTCGGGGCGGGCGAAAAACTGTTTTTT; j_call: TRBJ1-4; clone_size: many; d_call: NA; v_call: TRBV5-1
cdr3_aa: CASSGSYNEQFF; cdr3_nt: TGTGCCAGCAGCGGGTCCTACAATGAGCAGTTCTTC; j_call: TRBJ2-1; clone_size: NA; d_call: NA; v_call: TRBV12-3/TRBV12-4
cdr3_aa: CASRPSTGGGEQYF; cdr3_nt: TGTGCCAGCAGACCCTCCACAGGGGGCGGGGAGCAGTACTTC; j_call: TRBJ2-7; clone_size: NA; d_call: TRBD1; v_call: TRBV7-6
cdr3_aa: CASSSYSQKASTGNYGYTF; cdr3_nt: TGTGCCAGCAGCTCTTATTCCCAAAAAGCCTCGACAGGGAATTATGGCTACACCTTC; j_call: TRBJ1-2; clone_size: NA; d_call: TRBD1; v_call: TRBV11-1
cdr3_aa: CASSLEDRANEQFF; cdr3_nt: TGTGCCAGCAGCTTAGAGGACAGGGCGAATGAGCAGTTCTTC; j_call: TRBJ2-1; clone_size: many; d_call: TRBD1; v_call: TRBV7-6
cdr3_aa: CASSFQLGTDTQYF; cdr3_nt: TGTGCCAGCAGTTTCCAACTAGGCACAGATACGCAGTATTTT; j_call: TRBJ2-3; clone_size: few; d_call: NA; v_call: TRBV27
cdr3_aa: CASRAGQRTGELFF; cdr3_nt: TGTGCCAGCAGGGCCGGACAGCGCACCGGGGAGCTGTTTTTT; j_call: TRBJ2-2; clone_size: few; d_call: NA; v_call: TRBV2
cdr3_aa: CASSQEGGTDTQYF; cdr3_nt: TGTGCCAGCAGCCAAGAGGGCGGCACAGATACGCAGTATTTT; j_call: TRBJ2-3; clone_size: NA; d_call: NA; v_call: TRBV4-2
cdr3_aa: CASSPQGGETQYF; cdr3_nt: TGTGCCAGCAGCCCACAGGGAGGAGAGACCCAGTACTTC; j_call: TRBJ2-5; clone_size: NA; d_call: NA; v_call: TRBV11-2
cdr3_aa: CASSLSPSREAFF; cdr3_nt: TGTGCCAGCAGCTTGTCTCCTAGCCGCGAAGCTTTCTTT; j_call: TRBJ1-1; clone_size: many; d_call: NA; v_call: TRBV5-6
cdr3_aa: CSTEGKGSGNTIYF; cdr3_nt: TGCAGCACCGAGGGGAAGGGCTCTGGAAACACCATATATTTT; j_call: TRBJ1-3; clone_size: NA; d_call: NA; v_call: TRBV29-1
cdr3_aa: CASTSNGVSYEQYF; cdr3_nt: TGTGCCAGCACCTCTAACGGGGTCTCCTACGAGCAGTACTTC; j_call: TRBJ2-7; clone_size: many; d_call: NA; v_call: TRBV12-3/TRBV12-4
cdr3_aa: CASSPLAGGSYNEQFF; cdr3_nt: TGTGCCAGCTCACCACTAGCGGGGGGATCCTACAATGAGCAGTTCTTC; j_call: TRBJ2-1; clone_size: few; d_call: TRBD2; v_call: TRBV18
cdr3_aa: CASSPPSPQETQYF; cdr3_nt: TGTGCCAGCTCACCACCGTCCCCCCAAGAGACCCAGTACTTC; j_call: TRBJ2-5; clone_size: few; d_call: NA; v_call: TRBV18
cdr3_aa: CASSPPGGVRLQPQHF; cdr3_nt: TGTGCCAGCTCACCACCGGGGGGGGTTCGACTTCAGCCCCAGCATTTT; j_call: TRBJ1-5; clone_size: medium-sized; d_call: NA; v_call: TRBV18
cdr3_aa: CASSLAGADTQYF; cdr3_nt: TGTGCCAGCAGCTTAGCGGGAGCAGATACGCAGTATTTT; j_call: TRBJ2-3; clone_size: many; d_call: NA; v_call: TRBV7-2
cdr3_aa: CASSPTPSNTGELFF; cdr3_nt: TGTGCCAGCAGCCCAACACCTTCGAACACCGGGGAGCTGTTTTTT; j_call: TRBJ2-2; clone_size: few; d_call: NA; v_call: TRBV3-1
cdr3_aa: CASSLGGGKTDTQYF; cdr3_nt: TGTGCCAGCAGTTTAGGAGGGGGCAAAACAGATACGCAGTATTTT; j_call: TRBJ2-3; clone_size: NA; d_call: TRBD1; v_call: TRBV12-3/TRBV12-4
cdr3_aa: CASSVGLADYNEQFF; cdr3_nt: TGTGCCAGCAGCGTAGGACTAGCGGACTACAATGAGCAGTTCTTC; j_call: TRBJ2-1; clone_size: many; d_call: TRBD2; v_call: TRBV9
cdr3_aa: CASSLGQGELFF; cdr3_nt: TGTGCCAGCAGCTTGGGCCAGGGGGAGCTGTTTTTT; j_call: TRBJ2-2; clone_size: few; d_call: NA; v_call: TRBV5-6
cdr3_aa: CASSFEGLGTEAFF; cdr3_nt: TGTGCCAGCAGTTTCGAGGGGCTGGGAACTGAAGCTTTCTTT; j_call: TRBJ1-1; clone_size: few; d_call: NA; v_call: TRBV6-2/TRBV6-3
cdr3_aa: CASSFISAGRMNTEAFF; cdr3_nt: TGTGCCAGCAGTTTCATCTCCGCGGGACGGATGAACACTGAAGCTTTCTTT; j_call: TRBJ1-1; clone_size: many; d_call: NA; v_call: TRBV28
cdr3_aa: CASRLPTGSVTALFF; cdr3_nt: TGTGCCAGCAGATTACCGACAGGGTCCGTTACGGCGCTGTTTTTT; j_call: TRBJ2-2; clone_size: few; d_call: TRBD1; v_call: TRBV6-6
cdr3_aa: CASSQAHGNYGYTF; cdr3_nt: TGTGCCAGCAGCCAAGCGCACGGGAACTATGGCTACACCTTC; j_call: TRBJ1-2; clone_size: many; d_call: NA; v_call: TRBV14
cdr3_aa: CSVGETMNTEAFF; cdr3_nt: TGCAGCGTTGGGGAGACTATGAACACTGAAGCTTTCTTT; j_call: TRBJ1-1; clone_size: NA; d_call: NA; v_call: TRBV29-1
cdr3_aa: CASSPSWSSMNTEAFF; cdr3_nt: TGTGCCAGCTCACCATCATGGAGTTCCATGAACACTGAAGCTTTCTTT; j_call: TRBJ1-1; clone_size: NA; d_call: NA; v_call: TRBV18
cdr3_aa: CASSPQGRDEKLFF; cdr3_nt: TGTGCCAGCTCACCACAGGGAAGGGATGAAAAACTGTTTTTT; j_call: TRBJ1-4; clone_size: NA; d_call: NA; v_call: TRBV18
cdr3_aa: CASSPPGSDTQYF; cdr3_nt: TGTGCCAGCAGCCCCCCGGGGTCAGATACGCAGTATTTT; j_call: TRBJ2-3; clone_size: NA; d_call: NA; v_call: TRBV6-2/TRBV6-3
cdr3_aa: CSARGMTGGGQPQHF; cdr3_nt: TGCAGTGCTAGAGGGATGACAGGGGGAGGTCAGCCCCAGCATTTT; j_call: TRBJ1-5; clone_size: many; d_call: TRBD1; v_call: TRBV20-1
cdr3_aa: CASSLASRRPTGELFF; cdr3_nt: TGTGCCAGCAGCTTAGCGTCCAGGAGACCCACCGGGGAGCTGTTTTTT; j_call: TRBJ2-2; clone_size: many; d_call: NA; v_call: TRBV7-2
cdr3_aa: CASSPGNTDTQYF; cdr3_nt: TGTGCCAGCTCACCCGGTAACACAGATACGCAGTATTTT; j_call: TRBJ2-3; clone_size: NA; d_call: NA; v_call: TRBV18